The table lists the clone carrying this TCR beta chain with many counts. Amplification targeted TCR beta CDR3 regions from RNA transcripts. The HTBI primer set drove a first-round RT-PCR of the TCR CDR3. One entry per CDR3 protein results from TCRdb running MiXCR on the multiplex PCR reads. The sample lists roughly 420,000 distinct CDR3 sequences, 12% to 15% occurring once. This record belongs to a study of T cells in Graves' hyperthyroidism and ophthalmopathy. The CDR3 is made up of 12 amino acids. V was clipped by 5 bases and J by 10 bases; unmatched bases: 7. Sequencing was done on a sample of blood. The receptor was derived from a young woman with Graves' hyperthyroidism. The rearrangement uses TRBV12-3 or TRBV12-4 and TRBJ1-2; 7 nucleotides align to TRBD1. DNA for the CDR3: TGTGCCAGCAGTGCTACAGGGGCCCCCTACACCTTC. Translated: CASSATGAPYTF.